This entry lists 19 T cell receptor beta chains sequenced from one sample in a study of CD8 T cell repertoires and HIV-1 epitope variants. Assay: immunoSEQ multiplex PCR; the TCRdb copy retains only in-frame clones and omits some. The sample has about 2,600 clones; around 60% are singletons. No antigen is known for these receptors. Material: cultured CD8+ T cells derived from PBMCs. Every receptor here comes from a male donor with HIV.

Details on this clone: Sequence at one end of the junction differs from germline and may be a read error. V usage is TRBV20-1 and J usage is TRBJ2-7; 7 nucleotides agree with TRBD2. The germline V gene has CDR1 DFQATT and CDR2 SNEGSKA (reference sequence). The CDR3 totals 11 residues. The CDR3 region has the DNA TGCAGTGCTACACCAGCCGGCGGGGGAGACTTC. Translated, it gives CSATPAGGGDF.

The CDR3 loop is CASSFTGDTEAFF. For the CDR3, the DNA is TGTGCCAGCAGCTTTACAGGGGACACTGAAGCTTTCTTT. The chain joins TRBV7-9 to TRBJ1-1, with 7 bases that match TRBD1. Germline values: CDR1 SEHNR, CDR2 FQNEAQ (reference sequence). This CDR3 has 13 residues. V gave up 3 bases and J gave up 3 bases; unmatched junction bases: 1.

The chain recombines TRBV7-3 with TRBJ2-7; 8 bases align to TRBD2. V dropped 7 bases and J dropped 4; count of bases not matched to a gene: 6. Germline lookup yields CDR1 SGHTA and CDR2 FQGTGA. This CDR3 contains 13 residues. CDR3 in DNA: TGTGCCAGCATGGGACTAGACCGATACGAGCAGTACTTC. It translates to CASMGLDRYEQYF.

The chain combines TRBV6-5 with TRBJ2-7; TRBD2 matches 14 bases. Germline lookup yields CDR1 MNHEY and CDR2 SVGAGI. This CDR3 contains 15 residues. V was clipped by 5 bases and J by 6 bases; unmatched bases: 6. The DNA for the CDR3 is TGTGCCAGCAGTCCCGGGACTAGCGGGGGCAGCGAGCAGTACTTC. Protein product: CASSPGTSGGSEQYF.

As DNA, the CDR3 is TGTGCCAGCAGTTTCGGGGTGAACACCGGGGAGCTGTTTTTT. Its translation is CASSFGVNTGELFF. The V and J genes are TRBV27 and TRBJ2-2, with a weak D call TRBD2 (5 bases). The CDR3 is made up of 14 amino acids. Germline CDR1 MNHEY, CDR2 SMNVEV (reference sequence). V lost 3 bases and J 1 base, leaving 6 bases between the germline ends.

The chain employs TRBV25-1 and TRBJ2-1, with D uncertain. The germline V and J ends were trimmed by 5 bases and 9 bases, with 8 bases remaining between them. From germline, CDR1 is MGHDK and CDR2 SYGVNS. This CDR3 is built from 11 residues. The CDR3 reads CASSRLGEQFF. In DNA, the CDR3 is TGTGCCAGCAGTCGGCTCGGTGAGCAGTTCTTC.

As concerns this clone: The junction and the germline gene differ at one end; a read error may be behind it. The V gene is TRBV7-7, the J gene TRBJ2-5; a weak D match, TRBD1 (5 bases). CDR3 length: 16 residues. Germline V gene data show CDR1 as SSHAT and CDR2 as FNYEAQ (reference sequence). The CDR3 DNA reads TGTGCTAGCAGCCAGACCAGGGTGGGCATCCAAGAGACCCAGTACTTC. Translating gives CASSQTRVGIQETQYF.

This rearrangement joins TRBV5-1 to TRBJ1-4; 9 nucleotides match TRBD1. CDR3 length: 14 residues. V gave up 3 bases and J gave up 7 bases; unmatched junction bases: 4. Per the germline V gene, CDR1 is SGHRS and CDR2 is YFSETQ. CDR3 DNA sequence: TGCGCCAGCAGCTCCGGGACAGGGCCTGAAAAACTGTTTTTT. It yields the protein CASSSGTGPEKLFF.

A word on this clone: Germline is not matched at one junction end, which may reflect a read error. The chain is built from TRBV7-8 and TRBJ2-3, with D unresolved. This CDR3 contains 13 residues. Germline CDR1 SGHVS, CDR2 FQNEAQ. CDR3 in DNA: TGTGCCAGCAGCACCATTGGCACGGATACGCAGTATTTT. The encoded protein is CASSTIGTDTQYF.

This chain uses TRBV27 with TRBJ1-5; possible D gene TRBD1, 6 bases. The CDR3 runs 16 residues. Germline V gene data show CDR1 as MNHEY and CDR2 as SMNVEV (reference sequence). V lost 2 bases and J 6 bases, leaving 17 bases between the germline ends. The CDR3 coding sequence is TGTGCCAGCAGTTTAAGCGCCCGCAGGGGCGGTCAGCCCCAGCATTTT. This translates into CASSLSARRGGQPQHF.

The rearrangement uses TRBV9 and TRBJ2-7; D ambiguous. With 0 bases removed from V and 6 bases from J, the gap between germline ends came to 16 bases. The CDR3 covers 15 residues. The V gene's germline CDR1 is SGDLS and CDR2 YYNGEE. CDR3: CASSVDPSSWSEQYF. The DNA of the CDR3 is TGTGCCAGCAGCGTAGATCCCTCTAGTTGGTCCGAGCAGTACTTC.

The V gene is TRBV4-2, the J gene TRBJ1-5; no clear D. The CDR3 sequence is 16 residues long. In germline, CDR1 is LGHNA, CDR2 YNFKEQ. With 0 bases removed from V and 4 bases from J, the gap between germline ends came to 13 bases. As DNA, the CDR3 is TGTGCCAGCAGCCAAGATCCGGGAGGGAGAAATCAGCCCCAGCATTTT. It codes for CASSQDPGGRNQPQHF.

The chain is built from TRBV28 and TRBJ1-5, with D perhaps TRBD1 (5 bases). The ends were cut back, 8 bases at V and 3 bases at J, with 17 bases in the middle. This CDR3 has 15 amino acids. The germline V gene encodes CDR1 MDHEN and CDR2 SYDVKM. In DNA, the CDR3 is TGTGCCAGCCACTCGGGTTCGGGGCTCAATCAGCCCCAGCATTTT. Its translation: CASHSGSGLNQPQHF.

The V gene is TRBV5-6, the J gene TRBJ2-1; D is unclear. The germline gives CDR1 SGHDT, CDR2 YYEEEE. There are 15 residues in the CDR3. The ends were cut back, 0 bases at V and 0 bases at J, with 7 bases in the middle. CDR3 sequence (DNA): TGTGCCAGCAGCTTGGGTGGGTCCTCCTACAATGAGCAGTTCTTC. This sequence encodes CASSLGGSSYNEQFF. Supplemented by reference TRBV5-6 and TRBJ2-1, the full variable domain reads DAGVTQSPTHLIKTRGQQVTLRCSPKSGHDTVSWYQQALGQGPQFIFQYYEEEERQRGNFPDRFSGHQFPNYSSELNVNALLLGDSALYLCASSLGGSSYNEQFFGPGTRLTVL.

CDR3 nucleotide sequence: TGTGCCAGCAGTGATTGGAGCGGGGGCTCCGGGGCGCAGTATTTT. Protein: CASSDWSGGSGAQYF. V is TRBV2 and J is TRBJ2-3; 8 bases fit TRBD2. The CDR3 length is 15 residues. Looked up from germline, CDR1 is SNHLY and CDR2 is FYNNEI. The V gene end was trimmed by 3 bases and the J gene end by 10 bases; junction bases not matched to a gene: 12.

The chain carries TRBV13 and TRBJ2-1, with TRBD1 identical over 7 bases. This CDR3 region has 15 residues. The germline V gene encodes CDR1 PRHDT and CDR2 FYEKMQ (reference sequence). Trimming at V came to 5 bases and at J to 0 bases, leaving 4 bases not matched to a gene. The CDR3 DNA follows: TGTGCCAGCAGCCAGGGGGACAACTCCTACAATGAGCAGTTCTTC. This encodes CASSQGDNSYNEQFF.

The J gene is TRBJ2-3, the V gene TRBV5-1; TRBD2 aligns across 14 bases. The CDR3 is made up of 17 amino acids. In germline, CDR1 is SGHRS, CDR2 YFSETQ. Trimming removed 4 bases from V and 4 bases from J; junction bases left unmatched: 8. CDR3 in amino acids: CASSARLAGGAPDTQYF. In nucleotides, the CDR3 is TGCGCCAGCAGCGCACGACTAGCGGGAGGGGCCCCAGATACGCAGTATTTT.

The chain combines TRBV1 with TRBJ2-7; the D call TRBD2 from the table was never checked on the DNA. TRBV1 is a pseudogene locus. The CDR3 contains 13 residues. The CDR3 is CTSSHSLRYEQYF. The DNA for the CDR3 is TGCACCAGCAGCCATTCTCTGCGGTACGAGCAGTACTTC.

This chain connects TRBV4-2 to TRBJ2-7; D may be TRBD2 (6 bases). The V end was cut by 5 bases, the J end by 6 bases, with 11 bases between. This CDR3 contains 12 residues. Germline assignment: CDR1 LGHNA and CDR2 YNFKEQ. CDR3 sequence (DNA): TGTGCCAGCAGCTTACGAGCGGGCGAGCAGTACTTC. Amino acids: CASSLRAGEQYF.